The following is a T cell receptor beta chain sequence with its context. Assay used: immunoSEQ multiplex PCR; TCRdb lists only in-frame clones, some missing. The profile shows just under 65,000 clones, about 90% of them singletons. CDR1 and CDR2 (germline): MGHRA, YSYEKL. Trimming cost V 1 base and J 4 bases, with 4 bases left between them. The CDR3 runs to 12 residues. The data were obtained in a study of OX40 agonist ivuxolimab in advanced cancers. Material: CD4+ or CD8+ T cells sorted from blood, obtained in a trial of the OX40 agonist ivuxolimab. This TCR came from an adult with an advanced solid tumor such as melanoma, head and neck, liver or kidney cancer. This chain connects TRBV4-1 to TRBJ1-2; D is unresolved. The CDR3 region is CASSQGAYGYTF. CDR3 nucleotides: TGCGCCAGCAGCCAAGGGGCCTATGGCTACACCTTC.